What follows is one TCR beta chain and its context. Its antigen is as yet unknown. Both 60 Vbeta primers and 13 Jbeta primers went into the PCR. Methods used by the authors: Unique TCR beta chains totaled roughly 80 million in a later count, with around 12 million of them shared. The table came from immunoSEQ multiplex PCR; TCRdb's copy has only in-frame clones and leaves some out. V and J calls and clone size are given by that table; D and trimming were obtained from the DNA. Of some 190,000 clones listed, around three quarters were seen once; the top ten hold 1.5% to 2%. The data were taken from a study of cytomegalovirus exposure and HLA in healthy donors. Points from the study as a whole: Earlier findings revealed that most TCR beta V segments proved productive either about 87% or about 30% of the time. CMV serostatus alone was available as immune exposure information. The study listed approximately 170 cytomegalovirus-associated TCR beta chains.

Looked up from germline, CDR1 is SGHRS and CDR2 is YFSETQ. V was cut by 3 bases and J by 4 bases, with 22 bases left in between. CDR3 length: 17 residues. This rearrangement joins TRBV5-1 to TRBJ1-1; D is unclear. This clonotype was sampled from a woman in her twenties or thirties in good health and CMV-seronegative. The sample consisted of PBMCs. The CDR3 coding sequence is TGCGCCAGCAGCTCCGGAGGGCTGATAACCGGGAGCACTGAAGCTTTCTTT. This translates into CASSSGGLITGSTEAFF. Combining the CDR3 with reference TRBV5-1 and TRBJ1-1 gives the whole variable domain KAGVTQTPRYLIKTRGQQVTLSCSPISGHRSVSWYQQTPGQGLQFLFEYFSETQRNKGNFPGRFSGRQFSNSRSEMNVSTLELGDSALYLCASSSGGLITGSTEAFFGQGTRLTVV.